This T cell receptor (beta chain) was identified in a study of cytomegalovirus exposure and HLA in healthy donors. Study findings and constraints: Specificity of three CMV-associated chains for CMV antigens was verified in vitro. Rates of TCR association differed by HLA locus in a later analysis, with DRB1 highest and HLA-C lowest. V segments that were indistinguishable, TRBV6-2 and TRBV6-3 among them, were omitted from analysis.

The PCR used 60 Vbeta and 13 Jbeta primers. The repertoire was sequenced with immunoSEQ multiplex PCR; TCRdb's copy has only in-frame clones and lacks some. The top ten hold about 1.6% of the sample, which has about 120,000 clones, 70% to 75% seen once. Germline loops: CDR1 MDHEN, CDR2 SYDVKM. V shed 6 bases and J 1 base; nucleotides not matched to a gene: 2. This CDR3 comprises 13 residues. This clone was seen once. What it recognizes is unknown. The specimen sequenced was PBMCs. The chain links TRBV28 to TRBJ1-1; 7 positions agree with TRBD1. This TCR was sampled from a woman aged 18-30 years in good health and CMV-seronegative. This CDR3 is CASSRQGNTEAFF. The DNA of the CDR3 is TGTGCCAGCAGCAGACAGGGGAACACTGAAGCTTTCTTT.